This record looks at one T cell receptor beta chain sequence and its context. Antigen unknown. This record comes from a study of T cell responses to AZD1222 COVID-19 vaccine. Turning to the study itself: Researchers grouped second doses given at about 4 or about 12 weeks into one pool. Findings of the study overall: Vaccine-associated CD4 TCRs ranged over spike, dominating at 160-218 and 743-854. The study found Spike-specific TCR breadth and depth rose after two AZD1222 doses. No day 14 peak samples; only post-peak repertoires were characterized.

TCRdb keeps only in-frame clones here, not all; method: immunoSEQ multiplex PCR. The sample yields 120,000 or so clones, approximately 88% seen once. The germline CDR1 and CDR2 sequences are MNHEY and SVGAGI. Trimming at V came to 5 bases and at J to 4 bases, leaving 3 bases not matched to a gene. The CDR3 loop spans 14 amino acids. The V and J genes are TRBV6-5 and TRBJ1-3, with TRBD1 matching 9 bases. The sequencing here drew on peripheral blood, taken on day 0 of AZD1222 vaccination. The source of this sequence is an adult in good health. As DNA, the CDR3 is TGTGCCAGCAGTCGGACAGGGGCCGGAAACACCATATATTTT. It codes for CASSRTGAGNTIYF.